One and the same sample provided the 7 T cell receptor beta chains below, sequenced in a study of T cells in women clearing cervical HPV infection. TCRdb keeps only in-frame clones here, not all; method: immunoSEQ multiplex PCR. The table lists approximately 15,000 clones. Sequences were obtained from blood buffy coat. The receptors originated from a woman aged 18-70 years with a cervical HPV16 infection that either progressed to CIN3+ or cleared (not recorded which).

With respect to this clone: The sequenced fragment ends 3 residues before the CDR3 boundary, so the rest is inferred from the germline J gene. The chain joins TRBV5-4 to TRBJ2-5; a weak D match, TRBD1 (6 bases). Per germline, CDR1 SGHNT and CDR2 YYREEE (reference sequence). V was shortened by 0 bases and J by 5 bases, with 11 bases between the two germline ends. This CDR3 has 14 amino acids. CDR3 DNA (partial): TGTGCCAGCAGCTTGGGGACAGAATGGGAGACC. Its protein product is CASSLGTEWET. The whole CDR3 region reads CASSLGTEWETQYF.

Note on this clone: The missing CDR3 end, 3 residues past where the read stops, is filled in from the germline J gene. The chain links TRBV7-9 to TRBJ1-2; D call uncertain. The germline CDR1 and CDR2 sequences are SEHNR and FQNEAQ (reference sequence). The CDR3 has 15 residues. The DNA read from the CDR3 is TGTGCCAGCATTCCGAGCGGGAGGGCCAGTGATACC. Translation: CASIPSGRASDT. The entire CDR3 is CASIPSGRASDTYTF.

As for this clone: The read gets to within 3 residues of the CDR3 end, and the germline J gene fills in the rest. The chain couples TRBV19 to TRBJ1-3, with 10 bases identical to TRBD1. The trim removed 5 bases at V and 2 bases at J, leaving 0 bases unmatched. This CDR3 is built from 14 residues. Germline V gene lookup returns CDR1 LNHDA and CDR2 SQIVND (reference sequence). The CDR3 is CASSGTGAGNTIYF. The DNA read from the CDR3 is TGTGCCAGTAGTGGGACAGGGGCTGGAAACACC.

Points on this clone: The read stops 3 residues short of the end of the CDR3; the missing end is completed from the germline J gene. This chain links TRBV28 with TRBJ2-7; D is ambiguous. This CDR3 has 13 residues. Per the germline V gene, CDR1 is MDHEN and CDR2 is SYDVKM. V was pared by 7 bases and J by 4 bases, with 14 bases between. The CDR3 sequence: CASTSLNRYEQYF. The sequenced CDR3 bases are TGTGCCAGCACCTCCCTAAACAGATACGAG.

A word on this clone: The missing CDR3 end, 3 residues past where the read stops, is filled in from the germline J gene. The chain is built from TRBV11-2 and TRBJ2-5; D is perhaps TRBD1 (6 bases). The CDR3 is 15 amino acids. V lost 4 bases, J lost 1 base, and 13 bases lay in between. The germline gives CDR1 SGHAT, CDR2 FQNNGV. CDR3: CASSYRTDLQETQYF. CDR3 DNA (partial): TGTGCCAGCAGCTACCGGACAGACCTCCAAGAGACC.

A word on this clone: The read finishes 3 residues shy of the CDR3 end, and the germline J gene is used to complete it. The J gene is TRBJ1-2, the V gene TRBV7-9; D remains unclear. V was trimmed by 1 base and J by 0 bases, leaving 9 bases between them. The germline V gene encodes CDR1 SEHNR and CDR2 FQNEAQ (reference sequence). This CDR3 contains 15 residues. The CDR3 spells CASSLVTLTNYGYTF. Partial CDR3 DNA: TGTGCCAGCAGCTTAGTGACACTTACTAACTATGGC.

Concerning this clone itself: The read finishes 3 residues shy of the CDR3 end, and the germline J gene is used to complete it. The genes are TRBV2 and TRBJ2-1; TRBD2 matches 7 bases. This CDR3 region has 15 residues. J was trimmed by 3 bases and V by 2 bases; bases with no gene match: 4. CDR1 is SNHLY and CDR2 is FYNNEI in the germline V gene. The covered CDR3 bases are TGTGCCAGCAGTGAAAGGCGGGAGATCTACAATGAG. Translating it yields CASSERREIYNE. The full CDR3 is CASSERREIYNEQFF.